This T cell receptor beta chain was obtained from a study of cytomegalovirus exposure and HLA in healthy donors. Notes on the study in general: The study listed roughly 150 cytomegalovirus-associated TCR beta chains.

CDR3 length: 14 residues. Trimming removed 2 bases from V and 3 bases from J, with 10 bases in between. Germline values: CDR1 SEHNR, CDR2 FQNEAQ (reference sequence). The PCR ran on 60 Vbeta and 13 Jbeta primers. Here immunoSEQ multiplex PCR was the method, and the copy in TCRdb shows in-frame clones only, minus some. This table holds 150,000 to 200,000 clones, roughly 82% found once. A remark on this clone: The antigen is not known.

The origin of this receptor is a man between 50 and 59 years old in good health and CMV-seropositive. Sequencing was performed on PBMCs. V and J are TRBV7-9 and TRBJ1-1; the D is unclear. Written as DNA, the CDR3 is TGTGCCAGCAGCTTAAAAGCGAGTGACACTGAAGCTTTCTTT. Translated: CASSLKASDTEAFF.